The 31 T cell receptor beta chains given below trace back to one sample, sequenced in a study of CD8 T cells in Susac syndrome. Random hexamers were used to reverse transcribe an amount of roughly 0.45 to 1 ug RNA. TCRdb redid the calling of the immunoSEQ multiplex PCR reads with MiXCR, one entry per CDR3 protein. Among under 350,000 distinct CDR3 sequences listed, roughly 94% were seen once. The sample was CD4+ T cells from PBMCs. Source of these receptors: a human donor with multiple sclerosis.

The rearrangement joins TRBV7-2 to TRBJ2-2; 7 bases fit TRBD2. Looked up from germline, CDR1 is SGHTA and CDR2 is FQGNSA. Germline trimming cut 8 bases from V and 7 bases from J; bases unmatched to any gene: 4. This CDR3 contains 12 residues. The CDR3 here is CASGAGVGELFF. CDR3 in DNA: TGTGCCAGCGGCGCGGGGGTCGGGGAGCTGTTTTTT.

The chain recombines TRBV28 with TRBJ1-5; possibly TRBD1 for D (5 bases). With 11 bases removed from V and 5 bases from J, the gap between germline ends came to 13 bases. This CDR3 spans 12 amino acids. From germline, CDR1 is MDHEN and CDR2 SYDVKM. The CDR3 sequence is CAGGGLDQPQHF. For the CDR3, the DNA is TGTGCCGGGGGGGGGTTGGATCAGCCCCAGCATTTT.

The chain carries TRBV6-1 and TRBJ2-5; D is unresolved. The CDR3 totals 13 residues. CDR1 MNHNS and CDR2 SASEGT come from the germline V gene. V was clipped by 8 bases and J by 2 bases, with 12 bases between them. The DNA of the CDR3 is TGTGCCAGCGAGCCTAGGTGGCAAGAGACCCAGTACTTC. Translated: CASEPRWQETQYF.

The V call is TRBV9, the J call TRBJ2-3; 11 positions agree with TRBD2. V lost 3 bases and J lost 6; bases outside the gene matches: 6. The CDR3 is 15 residues long. CDR1 is SGDLS, CDR2 YYNGEE, per germline. The CDR3 nucleotides are TGTGCCAGCAGCGCTAGACTAGCGGGGTTGGATACGCAGTATTTT. Translation: CASSARLAGLDTQYF.

This chain uses TRBV20-1 with TRBJ1-2; D is unresolved. The germline gives CDR1 DFQATT, CDR2 SNEGSKA (reference sequence). The CDR3 covers 13 residues. V was shortened by 0 bases and J by 1 base, with 6 bases between the two germline ends. The CDR3 reads CSARDPVNYGYTF. The CDR3 nucleotides are TGCAGTGCTAGAGATCCAGTTAACTATGGCTACACCTTC.

The chain is built from TRBV12-5 and TRBJ2-3, with TRBD1 matching 8 bases. Germline CDR1 is LGHNT and CDR2 is FRNRAP. After removal of 5 bases from V and 3 bases from J, the junction contained 16 bases not matched to a gene. The CDR3 is 18 residues long. CDR3 in amino acids: CASGLQDRAKIYTDTQYF. CDR3 bases: TGTGCTAGTGGTCTCCAGGACAGGGCGAAGATTTATACAGATACGCAGTATTTT.

The V and J genes are TRBV18 and TRBJ2-1, with 10 bases aligning to TRBD2. The CDR3 is 15 amino acids. V was clipped by 0 bases and J by 8 bases; unmatched bases: 4. The V gene's germline CDR1 is KGHSH and CDR2 LQKENI. CDR3 protein: CASSPPSGRGDEQFF. DNA of the CDR3: TGTGCCAGCTCACCACCAAGCGGGAGGGGCGATGAGCAGTTCTTC.

The rearrangement joins TRBV24-1 to TRBJ1-5, with 9 bases that match TRBD1. V lost 3 bases, J lost 6 bases, and 11 bases stayed unmatched. CDR1 and CDR2 from the germline V gene are KGHDR and SFDVKD. The CDR3 has 17 residues. CDR3 in amino acids: CATSDPRRTGVGQPQHF. In nucleotides, the CDR3 is TGTGCCACCAGTGATCCGCGGAGGACAGGGGTTGGTCAGCCCCAGCATTTT.

The V call is TRBV7-2, the J call TRBJ2-5; a possible D gene is TRBD2 (6 bases). Trimming removed 5 bases from V and 2 bases from J, with 12 bases in between. This CDR3 comprises 14 residues. The germline CDR1 and CDR2 sequences are SGHTA and FQGNSA. CDR3 protein: CASSRLGKQETQYF. The CDR3 DNA is TGTGCCAGCAGCCGACTAGGGAAGCAAGAGACCCAGTACTTC.

This sequence joins TRBV5-4 and TRBJ1-2, with 7 bases matching TRBD1. Trimming cost V 3 bases and J 8 bases; bases outside gene matches: 13. Germline V gene sequence: CDR1 SGHNT, CDR2 YYREEE (reference sequence). The length of the CDR3 is 15 residues. This chain's CDR3 is CASSSRQGTARGYTF. The CDR3 DNA is TGTGCCAGCAGCTCGAGACAGGGCACCGCGAGGGGCTACACCTTC.

This rearrangement joins TRBV28 to TRBJ2-1, with unresolved D. This CDR3 comprises 11 residues. Per germline, CDR1 MDHEN and CDR2 SYDVKM. V was pared by 7 bases and J by 6 bases, with 7 bases between. The DNA for the CDR3 is TGTGCCAGCACCCGAAGCAATGAGCAGTTCTTC. Protein product: CASTRSNEQFF.

The chain uses TRBV29-1 and TRBJ1-2, with D unresolved. The CDR3 totals 15 residues. V gave up 0 bases and J gave up 5 bases, with 16 bases separating them. The germline CDR1 and CDR2 sequences are SQVTM and ANQGSEA. CDR3 in DNA: TGCAGCGTTGAAGATAGGGCCCACGGGATTTATGGCTACACCTTC. Amino acid sequence: CSVEDRAHGIYGYTF.

V usage is TRBV20-1 and J usage is TRBJ1-1, with D tentatively TRBD1 (6 bases). The germline CDR1 and CDR2 sequences are DFQATT and SNEGSKA (reference sequence). Trimming removed 6 bases at V and 4 bases at J, with 15 bases between. The length of the CDR3 is 13 residues. The CDR3 DNA reads TGCAGTGCCACCTGGGGGGCTAGCACTGAAGCTTTCTTT. Translating it yields CSATWGASTEAFF.

This CDR3 reads CSASRPGLALHNEQFF. CDR3 DNA sequence: TGCAGTGCTAGTAGGCCCGGGCTAGCCCTCCACAATGAGCAGTTCTTC. The V call is TRBV20-1, the J call TRBJ2-1; possible D gene TRBD2, 5 bases. Trimming took 3 bases from V and 5 from J, leaving 20 bases between them. This CDR3 is built from 16 residues. Germline V gene data show CDR1 as DFQATT and CDR2 as SNEGSKA (reference sequence).

This sequence joins TRBV20-1 and TRBJ2-5; D is undetermined. Germline V gene data show CDR1 as DFQATT and CDR2 as SNEGSKA (reference sequence). The CDR3 extends over 13 amino acids. V dropped 6 bases and J dropped 1 base, with 12 bases sitting between them. The CDR3 DNA sequence: TGCAGTGCCCTACCTGAGGCCCAAGAGACCCAGTACTTC. This codes for CSALPEAQETQYF.

The sample holds a few counts of this clonotype. V usage is TRBV30 and J usage is TRBJ1-1; D might be TRBD1 (5 bases). Germline loops: CDR1 GTSNPN, CDR2 SVGIG (reference sequence). The ends were cut back, 3 bases at V and 4 bases at J, with 21 bases in the middle. This CDR3 region has 16 residues. The CDR3 loop reads CAWSSLKSPGGTEAFF. In DNA form, the CDR3 reads TGTGCCTGGAGCTCTCTCAAGTCCCCTGGGGGCACTGAAGCTTTCTTT.

V usage is TRBV2 and J usage is TRBJ1-1; D may be TRBD1 (5 bases). Trimming removed 0 bases at V and 3 bases at J, with 8 bases between. Germline loops: CDR1 SNHLY, CDR2 FYNNEI. The CDR3 is 14 amino acids. This chain's CDR3 is CASSEADSYTEAFF. The DNA for the CDR3 is TGTGCCAGCAGTGAAGCCGACAGTTACACTGAAGCTTTCTTT.

For the CDR3, the DNA is TGTGCCAGCAGCTTAAGGCCCCGAGATACGCAGTATTTT. Its protein is CASSLRPRDTQYF. V is TRBV7-3 and J is TRBJ2-3; D unclear. CDR3 length equals 13 residues. V lost 1 base and J lost 5, with 7 bases in between. CDR1 SGHTA and CDR2 FQGTGA come from the germline V gene.

This chain uses TRBV7-2 with TRBJ1-4; 8 bases match TRBD1. Trimming cost V 2 bases and J 8 bases; bases outside gene matches: 10. Germline V CDR1 and CDR2: SGHTA, FQGNSA. CDR3 length equals 16 residues. The DNA for the CDR3 is TGTGCCAGCAGCTTACTTCCCGACAGGGGCGGCGAAAAACTGTTTTTT. This translates into CASSLLPDRGGEKLFF.

This clonotype was detected only a few times. The chain has TRBV18 and TRBJ1-1; 7 bases align to TRBD1. V shed 4 bases, J shed 0 bases, and the junction held 2 bases outside the gene matches. The CDR3 is made up of 14 amino acids. Germline CDR1 KGHSH, CDR2 LQKENI. The CDR3 loop reads CASSRQGMNTEAFF. CDR3 in DNA: TGTGCCAGCTCACGACAGGGAATGAACACTGAAGCTTTCTTT. Full variable domain (remainder filled in from reference TRBV18 and TRBJ1-1): NAGVMQNPRHLVRRRGQEARLRCSPMKGHSHVYWYRQLPEEGLKFMVYLQKENIIDESGMPKERFSAEFPKEGPSILRIQQVVRGDSAAYFCASSRQGMNTEAFFGQGTRLTVV.

The chain links TRBV19 to TRBJ1-5; D remains unclear. Trimming stripped 4 bases from V and 2 bases from J, with 12 bases between. Germline CDR1 is LNHDA and CDR2 is SQIVND (reference sequence). The CDR3 loop spans 15 amino acids. The CDR3 sequence is CASSTVGDGNQPQHF. CDR3 nucleotides: TGTGCCAGTAGTACCGTCGGGGATGGCAATCAGCCCCAGCATTTT.

This chain links TRBV7-9 with TRBJ2-7; the D is unclear. This CDR3 is 14 amino acids long. CDR1 and CDR2 (germline): SEHNR, FQNEAQ (reference sequence). V was cut by 7 bases and J by 2 bases, with 15 bases left in between. In nucleotides, the CDR3 is TGTGCCAGCACCCCCCCCCGGGCCACCTACGAGCAGTACTTC. Protein: CASTPPRATYEQYF.

This rearrangement joins TRBV13 to TRBJ1-2, with no clear D. The CDR3 has 14 residues. Germline-derived CDR1 and CDR2 are PRHDT and FYEKMQ (reference sequence). The germline V and J ends were trimmed by 7 bases and 0 bases, with 12 bases remaining between them. For the CDR3, the DNA is TGTGCCAGCACCTTCCTGGGAGCTAACTATGGCTACACCTTC. This codes for CASTFLGANYGYTF.

V usage is TRBV23-1 and J usage is TRBJ1-2; D might be TRBD1 (6 bases). TRBV23-1 is known as an ORF, though its function is uncertain. Deletions cut 10 bases from V and 6 bases from J, with 36 bases between. The CDR3 sequence is 19 residues long. CDR3: CANREGLKRTARRYDGYTF. In DNA, the CDR3 is TGCGCCAACAGAGAAGGACTAAAAAGGACAGCCCGGCGCTATGATGGCTACACCTTC.

The V and J genes are TRBV10-2 and TRBJ2-2; 7 nucleotides match TRBD2. The junction had 13 bases not matched to a gene; V was cut back by 8 bases and J by 4 bases. The CDR3 covers 16 residues. Per germline, CDR1 WSHSY and CDR2 SAAADI. CDR3 protein: CASGPYKRGLTGELFF. The CDR3 nucleotides read TGCGCCAGCGGACCATATAAGCGGGGCCTCACCGGGGAGCTGTTTTTT.

The chain recombines TRBV7-9 with TRBJ1-3; possible D gene TRBD1, 5 bases. The CDR3 covers 17 residues. With 0 bases removed from V and 1 base from J, the gap between germline ends came to 13 bases. The germline V gene encodes CDR1 SEHNR and CDR2 FQNEAQ (reference sequence). CDR3 amino acids: CASSLAGVGGSGNTIYF. The CDR3 region has the DNA TGTGCCAGCAGCTTAGCCGGTGTCGGGGGTTCTGGAAACACCATATATTTT. Combining the CDR3 with reference TRBV7-9 and TRBJ1-3 gives the whole variable domain DTGVSQNPRHKITKRGQNVTFRCDPISEHNRLYWYRQTLGQGPEFLTYFQNEAQLEKSRLLSDRFSAERPKGSFSTLEIQRTEQGDSAMYLCASSLAGVGGSGNTIYFGEGSWLTVV.

This clonotype was seen once. The chain recombines TRBV29-1 with TRBJ2-3, with TRBD2 matching 10 bases. The CDR3 loop spans 15 amino acids. V gave up 6 bases and J gave up 2 bases; unmatched junction bases: 8. Germline V gene data show CDR1 as SQVTM and CDR2 as ANQGSEA. The CDR3 reads CSVSPGLAATDTQYF. The CDR3 DNA reads TGCAGCGTGAGCCCCGGACTAGCGGCCACAGATACGCAGTATTTT.

This clonotype was seen once. The J gene is TRBJ2-1, the V gene TRBV4-2; maybe TRBD2 (6 bases). Deletions cut 0 bases from V and 15 bases from J, with 12 bases between. This CDR3 has 12 residues. From germline, CDR1 is LGHNA and CDR2 YNFKEQ. This CDR3 reads CASSQETRIRFF. CDR3 DNA sequence: TGTGCCAGCAGCCAAGAGACTAGGATTCGGTTCTTC.

This chain links TRBV6-5 with TRBJ2-3, with 10 nucleotides matching TRBD2. This CDR3 is built from 15 residues. Germline values: CDR1 MNHEY, CDR2 SVGAGI. The ends lost 5 bases at V and 3 bases at J; junction bases unmatched: 5. CDR3 in DNA: TGTGCCAGCAGTAGAGCGGGGGGGCCGACAGATACGCAGTATTTT. As protein: CASSRAGGPTDTQYF.

This clonotype showed up just a few times. The chain combines TRBV27 with TRBJ1-2; 11 nucleotides agree with TRBD1. Trimming at V came to 3 bases and at J to 2 bases, leaving 5 bases not matched to a gene. The CDR3 loop spans 16 amino acids. CDR1 is MNHEY and CDR2 is SMNVEV in the germline V gene (reference sequence). This chain's CDR3 is CASSLAGTGGNYGYTF. The CDR3 DNA reads TGTGCCAGCAGTTTGGCCGGGACAGGGGGAAACTATGGCTACACCTTC.

V is TRBV7-9 and J is TRBJ2-7; unclear D gene. The CDR3 is made up of 16 amino acids. Per the germline V gene, CDR1 is SEHNR and CDR2 is FQNEAQ (reference sequence). Trimming pared 3 bases from V and 1 base from J, leaving 16 bases between. The CDR3, as DNA: TGTGCCAGCAGCTTCTCCGGAGCCCCCATTTCCTACGAGCAGTACTTC. It is translated as CASSFSGAPISYEQYF.